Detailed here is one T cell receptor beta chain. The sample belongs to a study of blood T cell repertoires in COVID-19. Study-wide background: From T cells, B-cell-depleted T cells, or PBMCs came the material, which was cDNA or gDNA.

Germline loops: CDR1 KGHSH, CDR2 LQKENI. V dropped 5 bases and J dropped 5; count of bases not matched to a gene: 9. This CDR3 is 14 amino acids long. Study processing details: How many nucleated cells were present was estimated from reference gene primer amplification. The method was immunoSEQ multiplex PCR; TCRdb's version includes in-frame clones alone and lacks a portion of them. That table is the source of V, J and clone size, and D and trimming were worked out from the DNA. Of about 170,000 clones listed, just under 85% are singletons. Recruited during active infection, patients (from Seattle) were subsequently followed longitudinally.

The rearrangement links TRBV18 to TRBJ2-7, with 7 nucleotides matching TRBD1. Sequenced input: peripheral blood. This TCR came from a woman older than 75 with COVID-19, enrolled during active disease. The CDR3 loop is CASSYAGTEDEQYF. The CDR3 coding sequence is TGTGCCAGCTCATACGCCGGGACAGAAGACGAGCAGTACTTC.